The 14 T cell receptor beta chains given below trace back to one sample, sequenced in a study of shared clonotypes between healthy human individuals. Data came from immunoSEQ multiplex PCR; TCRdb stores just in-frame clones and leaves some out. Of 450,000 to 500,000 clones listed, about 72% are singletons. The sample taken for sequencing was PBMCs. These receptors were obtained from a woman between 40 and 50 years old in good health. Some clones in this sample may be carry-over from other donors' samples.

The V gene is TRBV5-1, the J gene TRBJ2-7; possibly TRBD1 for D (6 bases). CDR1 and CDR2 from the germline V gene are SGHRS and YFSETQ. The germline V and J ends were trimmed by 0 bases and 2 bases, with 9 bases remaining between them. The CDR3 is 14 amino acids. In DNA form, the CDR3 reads TGCGCCAGCAGCTTGGATGCAGGGGCCTACGAGCAGTACTTC. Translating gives CASSLDAGAYEQYF.

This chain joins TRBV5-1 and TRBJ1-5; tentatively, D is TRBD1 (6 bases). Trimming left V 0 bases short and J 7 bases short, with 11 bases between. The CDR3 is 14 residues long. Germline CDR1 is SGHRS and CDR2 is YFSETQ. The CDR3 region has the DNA TGCGCCAGCAGCTTGGTAGGGGGTGGGCAGCCCCAGCATTTT. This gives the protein CASSLVGGGQPQHF. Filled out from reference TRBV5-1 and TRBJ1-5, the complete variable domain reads KAGVTQTPRYLIKTRGQQVTLSCSPISGHRSVSWYQQTPGQGLQFLFEYFSETQRNKGNFPGRFSGRQFSNSRSEMNVSTLELGDSALYLCASSLVGGGQPQHFGDGTRLSIL.

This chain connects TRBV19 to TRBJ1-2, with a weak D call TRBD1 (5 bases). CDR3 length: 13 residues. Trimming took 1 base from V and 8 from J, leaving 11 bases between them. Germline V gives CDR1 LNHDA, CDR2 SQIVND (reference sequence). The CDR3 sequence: CASSIGEGRGYTF. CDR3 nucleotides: TGTGCCAGTAGTATAGGAGAGGGGCGCGGCTACACCTTC.

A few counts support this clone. The CDR3 DNA follows: TGCGCCAGCAGCGGACAGGCACATCAGCCCCAGCATTTT. Translated, it gives CASSGQAHQPQHF. The chain employs TRBV10-2 and TRBJ1-5; 7 nucleotides line up with TRBD1. Germline V gene sequence: CDR1 WSHSY, CDR2 SAAADI. Trimming removed 6 bases from V and 5 bases from J; junction bases left unmatched: 4. This CDR3 contains 13 residues.

The DNA of the CDR3 is TGCGCCAGCAGCAAATCACAGGGCCCCCCAGAGACCCAGTACTTC. It is translated as CASSKSQGPPETQYF. The chain recombines TRBV5-1 with TRBJ2-5; maybe TRBD1 (6 bases). Germline assignment: CDR1 SGHRS and CDR2 YFSETQ. The CDR3 is 15 amino acids. The V end was cut by 4 bases, the J end by 4 bases, with 17 bases between.

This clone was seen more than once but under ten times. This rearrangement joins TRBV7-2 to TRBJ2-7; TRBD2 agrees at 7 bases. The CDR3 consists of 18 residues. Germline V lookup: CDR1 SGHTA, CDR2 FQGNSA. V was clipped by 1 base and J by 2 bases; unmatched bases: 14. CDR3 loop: CASSLVGARAGAAYEQYF. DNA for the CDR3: TGTGCCAGCAGCTTAGTTGGGGCTCGGGCGGGAGCGGCCTACGAGCAGTACTTC.

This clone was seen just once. CDR3 amino acids: CASSRTSHSYEQYF. The CDR3 DNA reads as TGTGCCAGCAGCAGGACTTCGCATTCCTACGAGCAGTACTTC. The chain has TRBV7-8 and TRBJ2-5, with TRBD2 as a possible D gene (5 bases). The end of the DNA fits TRBJ2-7 better, so the J call may be wrong. The germline V gene has CDR1 SGHVS and CDR2 FQNEAQ. The CDR3 loop spans 14 amino acids.

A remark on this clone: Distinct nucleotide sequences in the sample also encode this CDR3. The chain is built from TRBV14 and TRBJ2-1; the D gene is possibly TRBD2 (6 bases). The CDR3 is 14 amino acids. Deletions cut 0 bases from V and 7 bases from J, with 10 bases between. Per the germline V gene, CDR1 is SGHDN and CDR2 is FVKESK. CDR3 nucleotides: TGTGCCAGCAGCCAAGATCGGGGGTGGAATGAGCAGTTCTTC. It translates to CASSQDRGWNEQFF. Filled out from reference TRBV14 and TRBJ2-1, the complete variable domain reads EAGVTQFPSHSVIEKGQTVTLRCDPISGHDNLYWYRRVMGKEIKFLLHFVKESKQDESGMPNNRFLAERTGGTYSTLKVQPAELEDSGVYFCASSQDRGWNEQFFGPGTRLTVL.

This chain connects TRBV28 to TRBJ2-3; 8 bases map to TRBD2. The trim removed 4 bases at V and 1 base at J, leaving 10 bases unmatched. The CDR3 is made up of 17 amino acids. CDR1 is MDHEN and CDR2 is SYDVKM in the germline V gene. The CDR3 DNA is TGTGCCAGCAGTTCTCCGGGGCGGGGGGCCCGCACAGATACGCAGTATTTT. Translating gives CASSSPGRGARTDTQYF.

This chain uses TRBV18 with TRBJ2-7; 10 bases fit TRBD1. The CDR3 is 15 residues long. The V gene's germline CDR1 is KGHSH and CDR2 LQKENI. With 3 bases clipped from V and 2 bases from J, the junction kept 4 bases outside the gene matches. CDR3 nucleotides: TGTGCCAGCTCACCGGGACAGGGGCCAGCCTACGAGCAGTACTTC. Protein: CASSPGQGPAYEQYF.

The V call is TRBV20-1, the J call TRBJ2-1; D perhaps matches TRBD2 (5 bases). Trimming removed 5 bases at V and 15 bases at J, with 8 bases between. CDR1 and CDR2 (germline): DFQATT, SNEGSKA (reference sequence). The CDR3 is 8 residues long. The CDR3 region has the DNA TGCAGTGCTGGCGGGCTGTTCTTC. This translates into CSAGGLFF.

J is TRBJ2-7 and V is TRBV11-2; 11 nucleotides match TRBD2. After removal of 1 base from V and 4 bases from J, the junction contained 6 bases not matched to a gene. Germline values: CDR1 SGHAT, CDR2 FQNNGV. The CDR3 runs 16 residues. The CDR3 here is CASSLGIAGGEYEQYF. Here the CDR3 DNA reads TGTGCCAGCAGCTTAGGGATAGCGGGAGGGGAATACGAGCAGTACTTC.

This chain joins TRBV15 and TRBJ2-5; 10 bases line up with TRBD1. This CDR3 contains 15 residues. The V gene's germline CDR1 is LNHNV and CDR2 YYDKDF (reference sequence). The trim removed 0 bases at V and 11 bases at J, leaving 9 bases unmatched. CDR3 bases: TGTGCCACCAGCAGAGACCAGACAGGGGGCAGAGAGCAGTACTTC. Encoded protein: CATSRDQTGGREQYF.

The CDR3 sequence is CASSLSSANTGELFF. The CDR3 DNA reads as TGTGCCAGCAGCTTATCTAGTGCGAACACCGGGGAGCTGTTTTTT. V gene TRBV7-3 combines with J gene TRBJ2-2; D is ambiguous. The V end lost 2 bases, the J end lost 0 bases, and 7 bases lay between the germline ends. The germline CDR1 and CDR2 sequences are SGHTA and FQGTGA. The CDR3 length is 15 residues.